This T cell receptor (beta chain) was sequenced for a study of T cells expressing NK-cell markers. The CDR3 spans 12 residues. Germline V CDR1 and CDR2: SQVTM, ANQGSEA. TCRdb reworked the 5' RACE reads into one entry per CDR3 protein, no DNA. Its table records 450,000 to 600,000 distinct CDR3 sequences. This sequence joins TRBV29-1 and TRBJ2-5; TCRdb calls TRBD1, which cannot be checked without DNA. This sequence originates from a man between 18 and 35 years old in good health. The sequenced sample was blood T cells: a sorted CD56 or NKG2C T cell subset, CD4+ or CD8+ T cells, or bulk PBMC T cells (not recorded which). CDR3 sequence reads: CSGDRGSETQYF.